This T cell receptor beta chain is from a study of T cells expressing NK-cell markers. Study overall: It was from sorted CD3+CD56+NKG2C+, CD3+CD56+NKG2C- and CD3+CD56-NKG2C+ T cells that TCR beta repertoires came.

For each CDR3 protein, TCRdb gives one entry from its re-call of the 5' RACE reads, without DNA. The sample totals roughly 390,000 distinct CDR3 sequences; its top ten clones hold about 10%. CDR1 SGHRS and CDR2 YFSETQ come from the germline V gene. This CDR3 has 15 amino acids. The TCR sequence derives from a woman aged 50 to 60 in good health. Material: blood T cells: a sorted CD56 or NKG2C T cell subset, CD4+ or CD8+ T cells, or bulk PBMC T cells (not recorded which). The V call is TRBV5-1, the J call TRBJ2-7; TCRdb returns TRBD2, unconfirmable since there is no DNA. The CDR3 sequence is CASSQIAEPSYEQYF.